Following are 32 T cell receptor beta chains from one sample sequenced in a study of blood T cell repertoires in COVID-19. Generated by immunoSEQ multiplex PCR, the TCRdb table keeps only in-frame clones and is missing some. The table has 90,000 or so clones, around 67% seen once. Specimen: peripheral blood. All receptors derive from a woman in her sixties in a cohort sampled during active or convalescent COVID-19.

The CDR3 DNA follows: TGCGCCAGCAGCTTGGGGACAGGGAGTAGAGGCTACACCTTC. Translated, it gives CASSLGTGSRGYTF. The chain is built from TRBV5-1 and TRBJ1-2; TRBD1 matches 8 bases. The germline V gene encodes CDR1 SGHRS and CDR2 YFSETQ. V shed 0 bases, J shed 8 bases, and the junction held 6 bases outside the gene matches. CDR3 length: 14 residues.

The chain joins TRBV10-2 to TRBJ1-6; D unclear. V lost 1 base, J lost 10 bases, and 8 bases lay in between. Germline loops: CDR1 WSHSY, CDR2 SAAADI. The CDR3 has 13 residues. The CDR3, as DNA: TGCGCCAGCAGTGAGTATACGGAGTCACCCCTCCACTTT. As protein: CASSEYTESPLHF.

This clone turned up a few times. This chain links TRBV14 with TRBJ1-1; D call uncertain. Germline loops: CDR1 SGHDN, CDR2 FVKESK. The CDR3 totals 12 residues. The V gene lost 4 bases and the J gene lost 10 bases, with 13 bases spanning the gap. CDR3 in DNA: TGTGCCAGCAGCCCCGGGAGTTTTAGAGCTTTCTTT. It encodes CASSPGSFRAFF.

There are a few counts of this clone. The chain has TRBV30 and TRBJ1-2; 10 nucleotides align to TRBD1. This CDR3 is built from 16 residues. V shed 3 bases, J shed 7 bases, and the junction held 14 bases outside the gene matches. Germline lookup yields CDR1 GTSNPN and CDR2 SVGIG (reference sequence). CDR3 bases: TGTGCCTGGAGCCGTCTCCGGACAGGGGGGACCTTTGGCTACACCTTC. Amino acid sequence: CAWSRLRTGGTFGYTF.

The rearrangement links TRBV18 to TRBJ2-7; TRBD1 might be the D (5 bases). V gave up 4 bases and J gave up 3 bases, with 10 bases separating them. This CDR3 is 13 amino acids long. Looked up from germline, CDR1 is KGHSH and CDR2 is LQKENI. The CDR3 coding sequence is TGTGCCAGCTCACAGAGACAGAGCTACGAGCAGTACTTC. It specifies CASSQRQSYEQYF.

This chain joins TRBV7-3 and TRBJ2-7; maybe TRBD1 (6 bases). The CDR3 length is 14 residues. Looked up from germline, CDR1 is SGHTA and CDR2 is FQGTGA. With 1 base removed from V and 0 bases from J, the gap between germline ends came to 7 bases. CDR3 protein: CASSLKGGSYEQYF. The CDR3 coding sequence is TGTGCCAGCAGCTTAAAAGGGGGCTCCTACGAGCAGTACTTC.

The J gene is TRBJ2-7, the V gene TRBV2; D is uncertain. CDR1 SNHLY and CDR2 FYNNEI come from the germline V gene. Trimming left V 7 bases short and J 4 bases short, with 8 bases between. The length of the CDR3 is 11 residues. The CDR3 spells CASNPLYEQYF. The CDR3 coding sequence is TGTGCCAGCAATCCCCTTTACGAGCAGTACTTC.

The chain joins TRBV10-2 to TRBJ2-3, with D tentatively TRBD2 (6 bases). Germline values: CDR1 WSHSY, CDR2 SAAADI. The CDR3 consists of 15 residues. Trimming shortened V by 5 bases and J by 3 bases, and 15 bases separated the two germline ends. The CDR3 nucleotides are TGCGCCAGCAGTCGACTGACTAGAGGTACAGATACGCAGTATTTT. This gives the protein CASSRLTRGTDTQYF.

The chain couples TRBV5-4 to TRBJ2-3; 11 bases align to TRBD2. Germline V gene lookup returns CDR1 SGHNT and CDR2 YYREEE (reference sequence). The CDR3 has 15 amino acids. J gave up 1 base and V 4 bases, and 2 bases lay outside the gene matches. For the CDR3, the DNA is TGTGCCAGCAGCCCGGGACTAGCGGGCACAGATACGCAGTATTTT. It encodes CASSPGLAGTDTQYF.

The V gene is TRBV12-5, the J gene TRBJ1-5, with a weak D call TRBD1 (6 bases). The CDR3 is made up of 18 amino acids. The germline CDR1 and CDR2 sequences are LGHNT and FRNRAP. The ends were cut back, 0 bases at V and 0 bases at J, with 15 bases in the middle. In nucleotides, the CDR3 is TGTGCTAGTGGTTTGGTACTTGGCAGGGGTTATAGCAATCAGCCCCAGCATTTT. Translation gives CASGLVLGRGYSNQPQHF.

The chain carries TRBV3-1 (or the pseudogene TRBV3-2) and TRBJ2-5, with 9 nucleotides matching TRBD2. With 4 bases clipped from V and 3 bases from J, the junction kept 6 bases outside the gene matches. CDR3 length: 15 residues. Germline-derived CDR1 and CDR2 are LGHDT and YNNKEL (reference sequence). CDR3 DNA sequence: TGTGCCAGCAGCCCTCGGACTAGCGTGAAAGAGACCCAGTACTTC. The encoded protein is CASSPRTSVKETQYF.

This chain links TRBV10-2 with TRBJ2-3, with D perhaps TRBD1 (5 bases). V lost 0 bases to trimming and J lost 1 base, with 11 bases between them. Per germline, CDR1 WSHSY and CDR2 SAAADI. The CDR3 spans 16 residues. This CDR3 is CASSESRLGGTDTQYF. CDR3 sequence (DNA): TGCGCCAGCAGTGAGTCGAGGCTAGGGGGCACAGATACGCAGTATTTT.

The CDR3 DNA is TGTGCCAGCTCACCGACAACAGCCTCTGGAAACACCATATATTTT. It translates to CASSPTTASGNTIYF. V gene TRBV18 combines with J gene TRBJ1-3; D is undetermined. V gave up 3 bases and J gave up 0 bases, with 9 bases separating them. Germline V gene lookup returns CDR1 KGHSH and CDR2 LQKENI. CDR3 size: 15 residues.

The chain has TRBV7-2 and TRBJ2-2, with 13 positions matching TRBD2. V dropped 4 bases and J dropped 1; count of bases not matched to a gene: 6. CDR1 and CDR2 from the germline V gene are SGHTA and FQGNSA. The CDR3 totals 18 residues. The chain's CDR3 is CASSSGLAGAMNTGELFF. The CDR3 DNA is TGTGCCAGCAGCTCTGGACTAGCGGGGGCCATGAACACCGGGGAGCTGTTTTTT.

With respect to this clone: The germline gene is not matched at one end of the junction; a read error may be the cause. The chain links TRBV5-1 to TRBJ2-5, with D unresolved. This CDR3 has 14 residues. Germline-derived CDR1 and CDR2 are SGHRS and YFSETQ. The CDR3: CASSLGEVQETQYF. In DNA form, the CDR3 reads TGCGCCAGTAGCTTAGGCGAGGTCCAAGAGACCCAGTACTTC.

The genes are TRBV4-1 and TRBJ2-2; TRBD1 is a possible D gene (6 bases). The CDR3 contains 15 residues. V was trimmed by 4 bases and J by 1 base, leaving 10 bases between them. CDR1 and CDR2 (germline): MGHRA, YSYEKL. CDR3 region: CASSRRTENTGELFF. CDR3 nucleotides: TGCGCCAGCAGCCGGAGGACAGAGAACACCGGGGAGCTGTTTTTT.

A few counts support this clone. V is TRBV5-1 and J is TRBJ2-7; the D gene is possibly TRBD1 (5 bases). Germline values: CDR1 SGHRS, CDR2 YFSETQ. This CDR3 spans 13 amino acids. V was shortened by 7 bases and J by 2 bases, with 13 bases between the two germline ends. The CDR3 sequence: CASGQGATYEQYF. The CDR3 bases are TGCGCCAGCGGCCAGGGTGCCACCTACGAGCAGTACTTC. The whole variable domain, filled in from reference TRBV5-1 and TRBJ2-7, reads KAGVTQTPRYLIKTRGQQVTLSCSPISGHRSVSWYQQTPGQGLQFLFEYFSETQRNKGNFPGRFSGRQFSNSRSEMNVSTLELGDSALYLCASGQGATYEQYFGPGTRLTVT.

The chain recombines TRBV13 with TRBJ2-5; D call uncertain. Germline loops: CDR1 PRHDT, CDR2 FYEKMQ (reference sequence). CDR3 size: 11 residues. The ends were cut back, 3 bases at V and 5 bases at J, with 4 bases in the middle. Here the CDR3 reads CASSFGETQYF. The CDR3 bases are TGTGCCAGCAGCTTCGGGGAGACCCAGTACTTC.

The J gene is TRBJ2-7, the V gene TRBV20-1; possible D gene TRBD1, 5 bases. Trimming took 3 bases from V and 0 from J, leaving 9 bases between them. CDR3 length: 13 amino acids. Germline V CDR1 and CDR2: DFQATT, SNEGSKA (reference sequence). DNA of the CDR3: TGCAGTGCTAGTCAGGGAAGCTCCTACGAGCAGTACTTC. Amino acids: CSASQGSSYEQYF.

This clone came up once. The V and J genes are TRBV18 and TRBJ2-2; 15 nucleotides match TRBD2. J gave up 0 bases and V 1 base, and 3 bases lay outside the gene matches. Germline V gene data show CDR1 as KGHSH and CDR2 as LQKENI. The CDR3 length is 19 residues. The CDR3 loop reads CASSPLGLAGGTNTGELFF. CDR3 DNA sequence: TGTGCCAGCTCACCACTGGGACTAGCGGGGGGAACGAACACCGGGGAGCTGTTTTTT.

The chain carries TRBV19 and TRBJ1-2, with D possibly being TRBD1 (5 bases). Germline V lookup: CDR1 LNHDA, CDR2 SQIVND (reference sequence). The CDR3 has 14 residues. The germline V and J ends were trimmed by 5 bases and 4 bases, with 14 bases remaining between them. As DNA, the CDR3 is TGTGCCAGTAGTCCACCTCGCAGGGCCTATGGCTACACCTTC. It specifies CASSPPRRAYGYTF.

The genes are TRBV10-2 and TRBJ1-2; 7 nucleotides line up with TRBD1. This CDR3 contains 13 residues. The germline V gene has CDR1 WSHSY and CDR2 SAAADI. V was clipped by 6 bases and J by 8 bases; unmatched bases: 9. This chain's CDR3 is CASSEFRGRGYTF. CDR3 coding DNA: TGCGCCAGCAGCGAATTCAGGGGGAGAGGCTACACCTTC.

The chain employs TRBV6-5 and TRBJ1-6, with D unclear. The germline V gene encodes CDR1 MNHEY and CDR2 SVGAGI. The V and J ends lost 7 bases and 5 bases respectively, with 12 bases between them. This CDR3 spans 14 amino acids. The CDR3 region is CASTWEANNSPLHF. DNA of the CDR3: TGTGCCAGCACTTGGGAGGCGAATAATTCACCCCTCCACTTT.

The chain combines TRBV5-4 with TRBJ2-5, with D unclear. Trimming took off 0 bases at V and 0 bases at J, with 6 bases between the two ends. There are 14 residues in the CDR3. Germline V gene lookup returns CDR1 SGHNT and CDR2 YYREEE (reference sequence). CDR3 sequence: CASSLDGYQETQYF. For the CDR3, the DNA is TGTGCCAGCAGCTTGGATGGCTACCAAGAGACCCAGTACTTC. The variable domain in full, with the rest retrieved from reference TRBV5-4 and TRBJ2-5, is ETGVTQSPTHLIKTRGQQVTLRCSSQSGHNTVSWYQQALGQGPQFIFQYYREEENGRGNFPPRFSGLQFPNYSSELNVNALELDDSALYLCASSLDGYQETQYFGPGTRLLVL.

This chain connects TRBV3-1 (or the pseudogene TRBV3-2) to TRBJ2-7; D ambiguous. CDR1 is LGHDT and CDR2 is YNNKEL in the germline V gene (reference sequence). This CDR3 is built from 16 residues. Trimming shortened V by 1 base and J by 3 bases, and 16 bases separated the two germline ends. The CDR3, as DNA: TGTGCCAGCAGCCAAGCTCTGGAGACGGCCATCTACGAGCAGTACTTC. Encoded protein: CASSQALETAIYEQYF.

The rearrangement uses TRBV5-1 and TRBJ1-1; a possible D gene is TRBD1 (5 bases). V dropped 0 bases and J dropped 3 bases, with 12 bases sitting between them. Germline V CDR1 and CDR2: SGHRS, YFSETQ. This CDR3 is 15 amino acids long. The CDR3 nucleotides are TGCGCCAGCAGCTTGGAAGCAGGGCCGCACACTGAAGCTTTCTTT. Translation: CASSLEAGPHTEAFF.

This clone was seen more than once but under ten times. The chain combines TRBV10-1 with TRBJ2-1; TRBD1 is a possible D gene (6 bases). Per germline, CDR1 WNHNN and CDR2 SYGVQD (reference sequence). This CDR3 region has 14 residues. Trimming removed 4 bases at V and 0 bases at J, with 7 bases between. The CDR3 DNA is TGCGCCAGCAGTGCGGACAGCTCCTACAATGAGCAGTTCTTC. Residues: CASSADSSYNEQFF.

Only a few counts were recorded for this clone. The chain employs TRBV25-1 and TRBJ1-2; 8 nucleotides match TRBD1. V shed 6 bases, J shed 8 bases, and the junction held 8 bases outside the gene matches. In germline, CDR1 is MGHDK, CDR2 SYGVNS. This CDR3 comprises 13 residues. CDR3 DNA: TGTGCCAGCAGAGAACAGGGGGTCCACGGCTACACCTTC. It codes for CASREQGVHGYTF.

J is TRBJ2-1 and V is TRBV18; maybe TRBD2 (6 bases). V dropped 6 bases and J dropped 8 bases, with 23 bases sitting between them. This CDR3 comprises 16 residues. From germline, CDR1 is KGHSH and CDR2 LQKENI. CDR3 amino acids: CASSKRGDSSLDEQFF. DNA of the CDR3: TGTGCCAGCTCGAAAAGAGGGGACTCCTCTCTCGATGAGCAGTTCTTC.

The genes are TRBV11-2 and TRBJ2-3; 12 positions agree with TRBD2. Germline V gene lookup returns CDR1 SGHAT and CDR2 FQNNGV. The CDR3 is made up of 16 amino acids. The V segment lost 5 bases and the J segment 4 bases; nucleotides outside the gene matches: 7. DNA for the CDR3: TGTGCCAGCAGCCGCCGACTAGCGGGGGAGGCAGATACGCAGTATTTT. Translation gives CASSRRLAGEADTQYF.

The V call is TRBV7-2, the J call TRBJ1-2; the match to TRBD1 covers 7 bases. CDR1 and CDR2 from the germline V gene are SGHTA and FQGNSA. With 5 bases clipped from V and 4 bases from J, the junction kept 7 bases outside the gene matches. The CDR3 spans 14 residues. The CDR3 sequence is CASSAQGRLYGYTF. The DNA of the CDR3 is TGTGCCAGCAGCGCACAGGGGAGACTCTATGGCTACACCTTC. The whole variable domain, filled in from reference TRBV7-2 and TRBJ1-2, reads GAGVSQSPSNKVTEKGKDVELRCDPISGHTALYWYRQSLGQGLEFLIYFQGNSAPDKSGLPSDRFSAERTGGSVSTLTIQRTQQEDSAVYLCASSAQGRLYGYTFGSGTRLTVV.

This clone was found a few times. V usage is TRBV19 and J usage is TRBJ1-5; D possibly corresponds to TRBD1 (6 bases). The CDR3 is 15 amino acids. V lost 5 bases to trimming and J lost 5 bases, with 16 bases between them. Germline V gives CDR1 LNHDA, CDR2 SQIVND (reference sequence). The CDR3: CASSAGGGGYQPQHF. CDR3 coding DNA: TGTGCCAGTAGTGCGGGGGGGGGCGGATATCAGCCCCAGCATTTT.